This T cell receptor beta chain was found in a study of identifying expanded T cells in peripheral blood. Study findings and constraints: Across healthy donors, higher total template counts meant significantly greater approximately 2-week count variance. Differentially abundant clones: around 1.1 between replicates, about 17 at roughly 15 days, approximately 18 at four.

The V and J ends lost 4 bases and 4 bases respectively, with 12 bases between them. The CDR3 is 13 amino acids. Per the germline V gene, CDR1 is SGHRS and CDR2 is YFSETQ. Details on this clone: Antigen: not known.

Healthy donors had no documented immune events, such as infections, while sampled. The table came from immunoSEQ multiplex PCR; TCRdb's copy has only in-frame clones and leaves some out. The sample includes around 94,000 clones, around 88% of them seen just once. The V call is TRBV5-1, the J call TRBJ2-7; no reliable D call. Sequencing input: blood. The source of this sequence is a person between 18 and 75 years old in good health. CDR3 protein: CASSPDRVYEQYF. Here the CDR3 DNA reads TGCGCCAGCAGCCCTGACCGTGTATACGAGCAGTACTTC. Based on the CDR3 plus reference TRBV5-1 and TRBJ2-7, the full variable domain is KAGVTQTPRYLIKTRGQQVTLSCSPISGHRSVSWYQQTPGQGLQFLFEYFSETQRNKGNFPGRFSGRQFSNSRSEMNVSTLELGDSALYLCASSPDRVYEQYFGPGTRLTVT.